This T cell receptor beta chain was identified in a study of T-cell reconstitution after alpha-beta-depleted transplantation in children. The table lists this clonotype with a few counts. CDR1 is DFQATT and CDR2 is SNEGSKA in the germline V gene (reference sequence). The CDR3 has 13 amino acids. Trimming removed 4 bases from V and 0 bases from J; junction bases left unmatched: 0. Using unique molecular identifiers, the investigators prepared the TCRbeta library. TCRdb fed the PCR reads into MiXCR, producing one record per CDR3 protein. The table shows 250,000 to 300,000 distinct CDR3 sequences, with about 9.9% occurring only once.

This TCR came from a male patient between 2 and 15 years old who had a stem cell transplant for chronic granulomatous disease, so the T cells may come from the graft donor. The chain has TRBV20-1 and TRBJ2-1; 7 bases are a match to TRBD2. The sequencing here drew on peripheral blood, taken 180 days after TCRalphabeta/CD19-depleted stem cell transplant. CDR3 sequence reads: CSAIAGSYNEQFF. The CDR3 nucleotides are TGCAGTGCTATAGCGGGCTCCTACAATGAGCAGTTCTTC.